This section outlines one TCR beta chain sequence together with its context. These data originate in a study of blood T cell repertoires in COVID-19. Study background: Material from acute and convalescent COVID-19 was sourced from the United States, Italy and Spain.

Some clones are missing from TCRdb's copy, which holds only in-frame ones; the method was immunoSEQ multiplex PCR. The table includes 200,000 to 300,000 clones, about 86% detected once. Germline V gene data show CDR1 as SGHRS and CDR2 as YFSETQ. The CDR3 consists of 18 residues. Trimming removed 1 base from V and 6 bases from J; junction bases left unmatched: 11. This sequence was found in a woman aged 25 to 39 who had recovered from COVID-19. Sequencing was performed on peripheral blood. The genes are TRBV5-1 and TRBJ2-2, with 11 positions matching TRBD2. Here the CDR3 reads CASSLSLGTSGRAGELFF. Written as DNA, the CDR3 is TGCGCCAGCAGCTTGTCCCTCGGGACTAGCGGTCGGGCCGGGGAGCTGTTTTTT. Full variable domain (remainder filled in from reference TRBV5-1 and TRBJ2-2): KAGVTQTPRYLIKTRGQQVTLSCSPISGHRSVSWYQQTPGQGLQFLFEYFSETQRNKGNFPGRFSGRQFSNSRSEMNVSTLELGDSALYLCASSLSLGTSGRAGELFFGEGSRLTVL.